Presented here are 30 T cell receptor beta chains from one specimen sequenced in a study of cytomegalovirus exposure and HLA in healthy donors. Amplification used 60 Vbeta primers and 13 Jbeta primers. TCRdb keeps only in-frame clones here, not all; method: immunoSEQ multiplex PCR. The sample carries about 170,000 clones, 76% recorded once. Material for sequencing was PBMCs. The receptors were sampled from a female donor in good health and CMV-seronegative.

The chain joins TRBV4-3 to TRBJ1-6; D uncertain. CDR1 and CDR2 from the germline V gene are LGHNA and YSLEER. Trimming stripped 0 bases from V and 9 bases from J, with 9 bases between. This CDR3 contains 14 residues. This CDR3 is CASSQDRELSPLHF. The CDR3 DNA reads as TGCGCCAGCAGCCAAGATCGTGAGCTTTCACCCCTCCACTTT.

The chain uses TRBV19 and TRBJ2-5, with 8 positions matching TRBD2. The last part of the DNA fits TRBJ2-7 better; the J call may be wrong. Germline loops: CDR1 LNHDA, CDR2 SQIVND (reference sequence). This CDR3 region has 16 residues. The CDR3 DNA is TGTGCCAGTAGTATAGGTCCAGCGGGAGTTACCTACGAGCAGTACTTC. The encoded protein is CASSIGPAGVTYEQYF.

The chain combines TRBV5-1 with TRBJ2-5; D may be TRBD2 (7 bases). Gene TRBJ2-7 matches the end of the DNA better, so the J call may be wrong. Germline-derived CDR1 and CDR2 are SGHRS and YFSETQ. The CDR3 contains 15 residues. The CDR3, as DNA: TGCGCCAGCAGCCCGGAGGGGGGGGAATCCTACGAGCAGTACTTC. It is translated as CASSPEGGESYEQYF.

The V gene is TRBV30, the J gene TRBJ1-6, with D unclear. Germline V gene data show CDR1 as GTSNPN and CDR2 as SVGIG (reference sequence). V was cut by 3 bases and J by 13 bases, with 13 bases left in between. CDR3 length equals 12 residues. The CDR3 bases are TGTGCCTGGAGGCCGGGGAGGTCGCCCCTCCACTTT. It encodes CAWRPGRSPLHF.

CDR3 DNA: TGTGCCAGCAGTCCCTCGACTAGCGGCTACGAGCAGTACTTC. Amino acid sequence: CASSPSTSGYEQYF. The genes are TRBV6-6 and TRBJ2-7; 9 bases line up with TRBD2. With 5 bases clipped from V and 3 bases from J, the junction kept 5 bases outside the gene matches. The CDR3 consists of 14 residues. Germline CDR1 reads MNHNY; CDR2 reads SVGAGI (reference sequence).

This chain uses TRBV7-7 with TRBJ2-1, with D possibly TRBD2 on 6 matching bases. Looked up from germline, CDR1 is SSHAT and CDR2 is FNYEAQ (reference sequence). V gave up 1 base and J gave up 9 bases, with 13 bases separating them. This CDR3 spans 14 amino acids. CDR3 sequence (DNA): TGTGCCAGCAGCTTAGATCGGGGACTTGGTGAGCAGTTCTTC. It specifies CASSLDRGLGEQFF.

In this sample, this clone turned up a few times. Other DNA variants within this sample encode the same CDR3. The chain joins TRBV28 to TRBJ1-4; D unresolved. The germline V gene encodes CDR1 MDHEN and CDR2 SYDVKM. The CDR3 is 14 residues long. The V and J ends lost 4 bases and 5 bases respectively, with 11 bases between them. The CDR3 is CASSYGRGNEKLFF. CDR3 nucleotide sequence: TGTGCCAGCAGTTACGGGCGCGGGAATGAAAAACTGTTTTTT.

The J gene is TRBJ1-5, the V gene TRBV6-1; D remains unclear. The germline V and J ends were trimmed by 3 bases and 1 base, with 10 bases remaining between them. The germline V gene encodes CDR1 MNHNS and CDR2 SASEGT. The CDR3 runs 15 residues. CDR3 protein: CASSEGTGSNQPQHF. The CDR3 coding sequence is TGTGCCAGCAGTGAGGGTACGGGAAGCAATCAGCCCCAGCATTTT.

This chain connects TRBV2 to TRBJ2-2; tentatively, D is TRBD2 (7 bases). The V and J ends lost 8 bases and 6 bases respectively, with 19 bases between them. Germline lookup yields CDR1 SNHLY and CDR2 FYNNEI. The CDR3 spans 15 residues. Here the CDR3 DNA reads TGTGCCAGCGGAGGGGGGGTTGGACCTCCCGGGGAGCTGTTTTTT. Translated, it gives CASGGGVGPPGELFF.

The chain employs TRBV21-1 and TRBJ2-4; TRBD1 is taken as the D call from the table, unchecked against the DNA. TRBV21-1 is a pseudogene locus. CDR3 length: 16 residues. CDR3 sequence: CASTSLRPGQGKSQYF. CDR3 DNA: TGTGCCAGCACGTCACTACGACCGGGACAGGGAAAAAGTCAGTACTTC.

The rearrangement uses TRBV5-1 and TRBJ2-7, with 8 bases matching TRBD1. This CDR3 comprises 14 residues. After removal of 4 bases from V and 5 bases from J, the junction contained 8 bases not matched to a gene. Germline lookup yields CDR1 SGHRS and CDR2 YFSETQ. The CDR3 coding sequence is TGCGCCAGCAGCCACGGACAGGGTGGGGACGAGCAGTACTTC. Amino acid sequence: CASSHGQGGDEQYF.

The chain uses TRBV11-3 and TRBJ2-7; 12 nucleotides match TRBD2. V dropped 4 bases and J dropped 5; count of bases not matched to a gene: 3. The CDR3 consists of 14 residues. CDR1 and CDR2 (germline): SGHNT, YENEEA. The CDR3 coding sequence is TGTGCCAGCAGCTCCGGACTAGCGGGAAACGAGCAGTACTTC. Translation gives CASSSGLAGNEQYF. The entire variable domain, with the rest obtained from reference TRBV11-3 and TRBJ2-7, is as follows: EAGVVQSPRYKIIEKKQPVAFWCNPISGHNTLYWYLQNLGQGPELLIRYENEEAVDDSQLPKDRFSAERLKGVDSTLKIQPAELGDSAVYLCASSSGLAGNEQYFGPGTRLTVT.

The genes are TRBV7-2 and TRBJ2-3; 12 positions agree with TRBD2. J was trimmed by 6 bases and V by 7 bases; bases with no gene match: 5. Germline lookup yields CDR1 SGHTA and CDR2 FQGNSA. The CDR3 length is 14 residues. CDR3 sequence reads: CASKTSGGSDTQYF. The CDR3 DNA reads as TGTGCCAGCAAAACTAGCGGGGGGTCGGATACGCAGTATTTT.

This clone was observed once. J is TRBJ1-6 and V is TRBV7-9; tentatively, D is TRBD1 (5 bases). Trimming shortened V by 3 bases and J by 7 bases, and 10 bases separated the two germline ends. Germline loops: CDR1 SEHNR, CDR2 FQNEAQ (reference sequence). The CDR3 runs to 14 residues. This CDR3 is CASSLQGMNSPLHF. The CDR3, as DNA: TGTGCCAGCAGCTTGCAGGGTATGAATTCACCCCTCCACTTT.

This clone appeared once. For the CDR3, the DNA is TGTGCCAGCAGTGAAACGGGCGGGGGTCGAGCCCAGCATTTT. The encoded protein is CASSETGGGRAQHF. The rearrangement links TRBV2 to TRBJ1-5, with D tentatively TRBD1 (5 bases). CDR3 length: 14 residues. The germline V gene encodes CDR1 SNHLY and CDR2 FYNNEI. The ends were cut back, 2 bases at V and 11 bases at J, with 16 bases in the middle.

The chain has TRBV30 and TRBJ1-5; tentatively, D is TRBD1 (5 bases). The germline V gene has CDR1 GTSNPN and CDR2 SVGIG (reference sequence). CDR3 size: 15 residues. V lost 1 base and J 1 base, leaving 11 bases between the germline ends. CDR3 region: CAWSEGVPSNQPQHF. CDR3 bases: TGTGCCTGGAGTGAAGGGGTCCCCAGCAATCAGCCCCAGCATTTT.

The chain uses TRBV7-2 and TRBJ2-1, with D perhaps TRBD2 (6 bases). V lost 6 bases and J lost 8, with 20 bases in between. Germline V gene data show CDR1 as SGHTA and CDR2 as FQGNSA. The CDR3 has 15 amino acids. The chain's CDR3 is CASRLGRTGLDEQFF. The CDR3 DNA sequence: TGTGCCAGCAGACTGGGACGGACGGGACTCGATGAGCAGTTCTTC.

This clone was detected once. J is TRBJ2-1 and V is TRBV27, with 9 bases that match TRBD2. V dropped 5 bases and J dropped 6; count of bases not matched to a gene: 11. The CDR3 has 16 residues. Germline V gene sequence: CDR1 MNHEY, CDR2 SMNVEV (reference sequence). The CDR3 here is CASSPALGLARNEQFF. CDR3 coding DNA: TGTGCCAGCAGTCCCGCCCTTGGACTAGCGCGCAATGAGCAGTTCTTC.

The rearrangement joins TRBV6-5 to TRBJ2-3; D may be TRBD2 (5 bases). This CDR3 contains 15 residues. Trimming stripped 2 bases from V and 3 bases from J, with 12 bases between. CDR1 and CDR2 (germline): MNHEY, SVGAGI. The CDR3 DNA follows: TGTGCCAGCAGTTACCGGGGAGTTGGGACAGATACGCAGTATTTT. Translating it yields CASSYRGVGTDTQYF.

J is TRBJ2-5 and V is TRBV4-2, with 8 bases that match TRBD2. In germline, CDR1 is LGHNA, CDR2 YNFKEQ. CDR3 length: 18 amino acids. J gave up 5 bases and V 0 bases, and 14 bases lay outside the gene matches. The CDR3 DNA reads as TGTGCCAGCAGCCAAGAGGTACCGGGGGGGCCCCAAGGGGAGACCCAGTACTTC. Translation gives CASSQEVPGGPQGETQYF.

The chain links TRBV7-9 to TRBJ1-1; TRBD1 is a possible D gene (6 bases). V lost 3 bases to trimming and J lost 0 bases, with 14 bases between them. CDR3 size: 16 residues. The V gene's germline CDR1 is SEHNR and CDR2 FQNEAQ (reference sequence). The CDR3 sequence is CASSFWGRGMNTEAFF. CDR3 DNA sequence: TGTGCCAGCAGCTTCTGGGGCAGGGGCATGAACACTGAAGCTTTCTTT. Full variable domain (remainder filled in from reference TRBV7-9 and TRBJ1-1): DTGVSQNPRHKITKRGQNVTFRCDPISEHNRLYWYRQTLGQGPEFLTYFQNEAQLEKSRLLSDRFSAERPKGSFSTLEIQRTEQGDSAMYLCASSFWGRGMNTEAFFGQGTRLTVV.

DNA for the CDR3: TGTGCCAGCCAGACTAGCGGGAACCTACCCCCCATCTACGAGCAGTACTTC. Translation: CASQTSGNLPPIYEQYF. The chain uses TRBV21-1 and TRBJ2-7; TRBD2 is the table's D call and was not checked against the DNA. TRBV21-1 is a known pseudogene. The CDR3 length is 17 residues.

V usage is TRBV5-8 and J usage is TRBJ2-5; TRBD1 agrees at 8 bases. This CDR3 is 19 amino acids long. The germline V gene has CDR1 SGHTS and CDR2 YDEGEE. V lost 4 bases to trimming and J lost 4 bases; unmatched junction nucleotides: 21. The CDR3: CASSRTKESRRGQRETQYF. The CDR3 bases are TGTGCCAGCAGCCGTACAAAAGAGTCCCGCAGGGGGCAGCGAGAGACCCAGTACTTC.

V is TRBV19 and J is TRBJ2-1, with TRBD2 matching 15 bases. The CDR3 is made up of 20 amino acids. Germline V lookup: CDR1 LNHDA, CDR2 SQIVND (reference sequence). J lost 6 bases, V lost 2 bases, and 14 bases had no gene match. The CDR3 bases are TGTGCCAGTAGTATAACGAGGACTAGCGGGAGGGCCGTGGGGAGCAATGAGCAGTTCTTC. Amino acid sequence: CASSITRTSGRAVGSNEQFF.

The V and J genes are TRBV5-4 and TRBJ1-2; TRBD1 is a possible D gene (6 bases). From germline, CDR1 is SGHNT and CDR2 YYREEE (reference sequence). This CDR3 has 13 amino acids. V shed 3 bases and J shed 6 bases, with 12 bases lying between them. CDR3 nucleotide sequence: TGTGCCAGCAGCTCCCGGGGGGCGCATGGCTACACCTTC. Its protein is CASSSRGAHGYTF.

This chain uses TRBV4-3 with TRBJ1-6; D is perhaps TRBD1 (5 bases). The CDR3 sequence is 14 residues long. V was trimmed by 5 bases and J by 6 bases, leaving 11 bases between them. The germline V gene encodes CDR1 LGHNA and CDR2 YSLEER. CDR3 DNA: TGCGCCAGCAGCTATAACAGGCGTAATTCACCCCTCCACTTT. Protein product: CASSYNRRNSPLHF.

The chain combines TRBV6-6 with TRBJ1-4; D is perhaps TRBD1 (5 bases). The length of the CDR3 is 14 residues. Trimming shortened V by 6 bases and J by 7 bases, and 15 bases separated the two germline ends. The germline V gene encodes CDR1 MNHNY and CDR2 SVGAGI (reference sequence). The CDR3 nucleotides read TGTGCCAGCAGCTGGGGCAGGAAAGCTGAAAAACTGTTTTTT. Translated: CASSWGRKAEKLFF.

V gene TRBV19 combines with J gene TRBJ2-7; TRBD1 is a possible D gene (6 bases). Germline V CDR1 and CDR2: LNHDA, SQIVND (reference sequence). The CDR3 is 13 residues long. V lost 8 bases to trimming and J lost 4 bases, with 15 bases between them. The CDR3 protein is CASSVQGGYEQYF. CDR3 DNA sequence: TGTGCCAGTTCCGTACAGGGTGGTTACGAGCAGTACTTC.

V is TRBV5-6 and J is TRBJ1-5; D perhaps matches TRBD1 (5 bases). The CDR3 extends over 14 amino acids. Germline CDR1 and CDR2: SGHDT and YYEEEE. V gave up 3 bases and J gave up 4 bases, with 11 bases separating them. The CDR3 sequence is CASSSRVANQPQHF. CDR3 DNA: TGTGCCAGCAGCTCCAGGGTGGCGAATCAGCCCCAGCATTTT.

The chain joins TRBV29-1 to TRBJ1-1; possible D gene TRBD1, 5 bases. V dropped 7 bases and J dropped 3 bases, with 15 bases sitting between them. Germline assignment: CDR1 SQVTM and CDR2 ANQGSEA. The CDR3 is 13 residues long. The CDR3 spells CSAAQAGDTEAFF. CDR3 coding DNA: TGCAGCGCCGCCCAGGCGGGGGACACTGAAGCTTTCTTT.